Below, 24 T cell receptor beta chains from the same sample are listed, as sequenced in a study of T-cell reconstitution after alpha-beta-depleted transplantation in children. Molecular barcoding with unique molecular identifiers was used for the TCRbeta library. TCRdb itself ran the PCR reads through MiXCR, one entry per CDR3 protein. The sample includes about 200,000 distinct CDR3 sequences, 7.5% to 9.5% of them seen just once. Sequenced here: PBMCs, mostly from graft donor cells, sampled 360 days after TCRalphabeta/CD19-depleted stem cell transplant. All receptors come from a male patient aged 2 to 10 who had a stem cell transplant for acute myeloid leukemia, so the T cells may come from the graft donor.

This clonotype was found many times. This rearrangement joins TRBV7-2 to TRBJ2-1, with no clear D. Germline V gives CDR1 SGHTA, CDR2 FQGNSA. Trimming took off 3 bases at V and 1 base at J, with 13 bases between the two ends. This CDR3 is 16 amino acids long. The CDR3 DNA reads TGTGCCAGCAGCTTCGGATGGAGCTCTTCCTACAATGAGCAGTTCTTC. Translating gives CASSFGWSSSYNEQFF.

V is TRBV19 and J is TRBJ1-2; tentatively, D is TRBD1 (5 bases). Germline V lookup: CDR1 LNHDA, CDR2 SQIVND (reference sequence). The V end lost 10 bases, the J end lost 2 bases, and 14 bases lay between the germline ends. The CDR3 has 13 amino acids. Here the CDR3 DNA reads TGTGCCACGCGGAGGGACGGAAACTATGGCTACACCTTC. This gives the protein CATRRDGNYGYTF.

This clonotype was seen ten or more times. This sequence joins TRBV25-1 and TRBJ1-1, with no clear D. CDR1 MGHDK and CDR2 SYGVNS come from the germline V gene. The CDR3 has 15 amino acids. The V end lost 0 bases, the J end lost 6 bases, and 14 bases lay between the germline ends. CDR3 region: CASSEYKGFAAEAFF. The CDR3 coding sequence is TGTGCCAGCAGTGAATACAAGGGATTTGCTGCTGAAGCTTTCTTT.

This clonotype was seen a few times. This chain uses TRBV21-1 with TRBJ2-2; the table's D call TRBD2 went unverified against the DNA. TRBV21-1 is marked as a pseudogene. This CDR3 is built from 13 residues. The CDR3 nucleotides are TGCCCCCGGGGGGGGAGCGGGAGTGTGGAGCTGTTTTTT. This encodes CPRGGSGSVELFF.

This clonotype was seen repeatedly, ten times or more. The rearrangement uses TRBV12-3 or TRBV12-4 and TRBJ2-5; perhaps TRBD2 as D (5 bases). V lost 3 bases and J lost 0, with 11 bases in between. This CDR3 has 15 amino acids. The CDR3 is CASSLRAYHQETQYF. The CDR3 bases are TGTGCCAGCAGTTTGAGGGCGTATCACCAAGAGACCCAGTACTTC.

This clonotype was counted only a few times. The CDR3 sequence is CASGASGGTYTDTQYF. The DNA for the CDR3 is TGTGCCAGCGGGGCTAGCGGGGGTACATACACAGATACGCAGTATTTT. The rearrangement joins TRBV12-3 or TRBV12-4 to TRBJ2-3; 10 positions agree with TRBD2. The CDR3 contains 16 residues. With V trimmed by 8 bases and J by 2 bases, 10 bases remained unmatched.

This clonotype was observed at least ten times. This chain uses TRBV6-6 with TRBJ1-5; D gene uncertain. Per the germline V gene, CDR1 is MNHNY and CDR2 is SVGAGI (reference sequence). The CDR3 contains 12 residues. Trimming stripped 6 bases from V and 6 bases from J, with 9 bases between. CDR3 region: CASRTTGQPQHF. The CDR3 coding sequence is TGTGCCAGCAGGACCACGGGTCAGCCCCAGCATTTT.

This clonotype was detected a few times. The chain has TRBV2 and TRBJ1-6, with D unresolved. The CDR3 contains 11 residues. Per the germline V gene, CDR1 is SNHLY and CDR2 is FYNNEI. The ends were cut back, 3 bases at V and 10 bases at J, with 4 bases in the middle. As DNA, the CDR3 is TGTGCCAGCAGTGAGGGATCACCCCTCCACTTT. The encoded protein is CASSEGSPLHF.

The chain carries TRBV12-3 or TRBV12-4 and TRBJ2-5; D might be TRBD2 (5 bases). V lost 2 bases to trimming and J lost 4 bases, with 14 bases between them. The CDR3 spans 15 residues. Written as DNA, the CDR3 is TGTGCCAGCAGTTTAAACGACCCTGCGGGAGAGACCCAGTACTTC. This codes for CASSLNDPAGETQYF.

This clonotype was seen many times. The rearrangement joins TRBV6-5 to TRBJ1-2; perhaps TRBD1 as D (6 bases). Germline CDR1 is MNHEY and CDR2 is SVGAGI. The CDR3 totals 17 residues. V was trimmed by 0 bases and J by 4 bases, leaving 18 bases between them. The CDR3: CASSYSASGVELYGYTF. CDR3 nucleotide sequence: TGTGCCAGCAGTTACTCGGCATCAGGGGTAGAACTCTATGGCTACACCTTC.

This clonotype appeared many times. The CDR3 sequence: CASSLSKVGPYEQYV. DNA for the CDR3: TGTGCCAGCAGCTTAAGCAAGGTGGGCCCCTACGAGCAGTACGTC. The chain uses TRBV7-8 and TRBJ2-7; the D is unclear. V shed 2 bases and J shed 2 bases, with 13 bases lying between them. CDR1 and CDR2 (germline): SGHVS, FQNEAQ. The CDR3 contains 15 residues.

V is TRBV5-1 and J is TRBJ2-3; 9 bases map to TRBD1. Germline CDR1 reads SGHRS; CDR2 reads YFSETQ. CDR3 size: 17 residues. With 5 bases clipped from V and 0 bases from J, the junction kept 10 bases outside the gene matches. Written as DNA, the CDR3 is TGCGCCAGCAGGACGACACAGGGGGCTTCGAGCACAGATACGCAGTATTTT. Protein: CASRTTQGASSTDTQYF.

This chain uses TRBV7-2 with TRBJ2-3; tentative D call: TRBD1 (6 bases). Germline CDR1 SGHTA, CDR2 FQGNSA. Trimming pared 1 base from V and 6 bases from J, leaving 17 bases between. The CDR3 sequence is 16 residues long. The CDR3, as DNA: TGTGCCAGCAGCTTAGTTTTTGGGGGCCCGCGGGATACGCAGTATTTT. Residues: CASSLVFGGPRDTQYF.

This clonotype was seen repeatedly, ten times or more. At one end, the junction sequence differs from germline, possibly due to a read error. CDR3 DNA: TGTGCTAGCAGCATTCAGGGGAGGGAGACCCAGTACTTC. Translating it yields CASSIQGRETQYF. The chain is built from TRBV7-7 and TRBJ2-5, with D perhaps assigned TRBD1 or TRBD2 (6 bases each). CDR3 length equals 13 residues. CDR1 SSHAT and CDR2 FNYEAQ come from the germline V gene (reference sequence).

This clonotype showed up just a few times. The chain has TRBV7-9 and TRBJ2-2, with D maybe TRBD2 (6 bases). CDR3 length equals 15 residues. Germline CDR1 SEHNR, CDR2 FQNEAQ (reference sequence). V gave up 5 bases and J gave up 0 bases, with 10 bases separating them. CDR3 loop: CASSTGVSNTGELFF. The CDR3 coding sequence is TGTGCCAGCAGCACGGGGGTGTCGAACACCGGGGAGCTGTTTTTT.

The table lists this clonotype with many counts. CDR3 residues: CAWRAGNYEQYF. For the CDR3, the DNA is TGTGCCTGGAGGGCCGGCAACTACGAGCAGTACTTC. The V call is TRBV30, the J call TRBJ2-7, with D uncertain. In germline, CDR1 is GTSNPN, CDR2 SVGIG (reference sequence). The CDR3 is 12 residues long. V lost 3 bases and J lost 3, with 9 bases in between.

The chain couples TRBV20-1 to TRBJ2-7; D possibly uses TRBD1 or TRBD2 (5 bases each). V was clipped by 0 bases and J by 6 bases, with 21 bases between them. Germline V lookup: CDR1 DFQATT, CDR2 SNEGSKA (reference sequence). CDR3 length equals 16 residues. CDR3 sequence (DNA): TGCAGTGCTAGAGATTCGAGGGGATCGTCAGGTGGCGAGCAGTACTTC. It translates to CSARDSRGSSGGEQYF.

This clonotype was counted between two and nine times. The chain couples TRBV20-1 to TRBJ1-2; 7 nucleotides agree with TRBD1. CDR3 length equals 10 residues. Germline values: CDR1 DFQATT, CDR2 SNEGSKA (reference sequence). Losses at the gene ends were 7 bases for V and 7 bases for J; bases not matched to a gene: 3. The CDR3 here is CSGQGPGYTF. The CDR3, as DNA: TGCAGTGGACAGGGCCCTGGCTACACCTTC.

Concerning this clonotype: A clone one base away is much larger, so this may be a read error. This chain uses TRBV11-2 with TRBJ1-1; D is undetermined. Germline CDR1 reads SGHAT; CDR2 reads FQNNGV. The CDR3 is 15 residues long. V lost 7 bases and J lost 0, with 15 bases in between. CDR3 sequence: CASIHLRGMNTEAFF. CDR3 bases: TGTGCCAGCATCCACCTGCGCGGAATGAACACTGAAGCTTTCTTT.

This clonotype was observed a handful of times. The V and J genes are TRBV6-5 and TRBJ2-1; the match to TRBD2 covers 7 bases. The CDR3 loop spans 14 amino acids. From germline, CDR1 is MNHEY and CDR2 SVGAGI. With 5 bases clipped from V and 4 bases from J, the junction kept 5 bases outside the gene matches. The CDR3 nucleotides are TGTGCCAGCAGTCTACGGGAGGTTTACAATGAGCAGTTCTTC. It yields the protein CASSLREVYNEQFF.

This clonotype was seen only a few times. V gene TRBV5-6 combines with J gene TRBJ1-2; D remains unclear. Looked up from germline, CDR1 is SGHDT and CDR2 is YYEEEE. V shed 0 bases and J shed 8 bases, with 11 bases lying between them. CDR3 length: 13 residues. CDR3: CASSLDRVQGYTF. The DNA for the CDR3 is TGTGCCAGCAGCTTGGACCGGGTACAGGGCTACACCTTC.

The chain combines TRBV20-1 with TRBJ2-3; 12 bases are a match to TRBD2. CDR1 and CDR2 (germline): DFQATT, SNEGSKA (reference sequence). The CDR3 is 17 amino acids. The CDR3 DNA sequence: TGCTGCGCTACTAGACTAGCGGGAGCAGGTTGGGCAGATACGCAGTATTTT. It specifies CCATRLAGAGWADTQYF.

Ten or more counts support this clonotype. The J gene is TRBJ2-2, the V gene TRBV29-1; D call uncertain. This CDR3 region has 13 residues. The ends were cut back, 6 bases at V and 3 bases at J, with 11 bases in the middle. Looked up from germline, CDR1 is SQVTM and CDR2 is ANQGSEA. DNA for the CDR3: TGCAGCGTCGGCGATGGGGACACCGGGGAGCTGTTTTTT. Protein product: CSVGDGDTGELFF.

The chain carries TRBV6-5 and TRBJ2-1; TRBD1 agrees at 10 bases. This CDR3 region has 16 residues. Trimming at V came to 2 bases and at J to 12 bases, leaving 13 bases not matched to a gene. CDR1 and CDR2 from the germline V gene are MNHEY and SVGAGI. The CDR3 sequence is CASSYHGQGDGLVQFF. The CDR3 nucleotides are TGTGCCAGCAGTTACCACGGACAGGGGGATGGTTTGGTGCAGTTCTTC.